One sample yielded the 11 T cell receptor beta chains listed below, sequenced in a study of blood T cell repertoires in COVID-19. This table comes from immunoSEQ multiplex PCR, and its TCRdb copy is limited to in-frame clones, with some not included. The repertoire holds 50,000 to 70,000 clones, with roughly 88% as singletons. The material sequenced was peripheral blood. These receptors were collected from a woman aged 60-75 years with acute or convalescent COVID-19.

This chain joins TRBV2 and TRBJ2-2, with a tentative D call TRBD1 (6 bases). The CDR3 runs to 15 residues. Trimming cost V 3 bases and J 1 base, with 9 bases left between them. Germline CDR1 is SNHLY and CDR2 is FYNNEI. The DNA for the CDR3 is TGTGCCAGCAGTGAGACGACAGGGAACACCGGGGAGCTGTTTTTT. Protein: CASSETTGNTGELFF.

This chain joins TRBV6-1 and TRBJ2-3; TRBD2 aligns across 14 bases. This CDR3 comprises 19 residues. V shed 0 bases and J 3 bases; nucleotides not matched to a gene: 8. Germline V CDR1 and CDR2: MNHNS, SASEGT. CDR3 nucleotide sequence: TGTGCCAGCAGTGAAGCGTGGTCGGGACTAGCGGGGGAGACAGATACGCAGTATTTT. Translated, it gives CASSEAWSGLAGETDTQYF.

On this clone itself: The same CDR3 also results from other DNA sequences found in this sample. The rearrangement links TRBV19 to TRBJ1-2; D gene uncertain. The CDR3 has 12 residues. V dropped 1 base and J dropped 8 bases, with 8 bases sitting between them. CDR1 is LNHDA and CDR2 is SQIVND in the germline V gene (reference sequence). The CDR3 spells CASSIGGGGYTF. The CDR3 region has the DNA TGTGCCAGTAGTATAGGCGGTGGAGGCTACACCTTC.

The rearrangement joins TRBV11-2 to TRBJ2-1; TRBD2 agrees at 9 bases. Germline V gene lookup returns CDR1 SGHAT and CDR2 FQNNGV. The CDR3 sequence is 15 residues long. V shed 1 base and J 6 bases; nucleotides not matched to a gene: 4. The CDR3 spells CASSLGAGGLNEQFF. CDR3 bases: TGTGCCAGCAGCTTAGGAGCGGGGGGACTCAATGAGCAGTTCTTC.

This clone was picked up one time. The rearrangement links TRBV3-1 (or the pseudogene TRBV3-2) to TRBJ2-2, with TRBD2 identical over 13 bases. The CDR3 runs 20 residues. The ends lost 0 bases at V and 1 base at J; junction bases unmatched: 8. CDR1 and CDR2 from the germline V gene are LGHDT and YNNKEL (reference sequence). CDR3 nucleotides: TGTGCCAGCAGCCAAGAAAGCGGACTAGCGGGGGAGCAGAACACCGGGGAGCTGTTTTTT. Protein product: CASSQESGLAGEQNTGELFF.

The chain uses TRBV6-6 and TRBJ1-1; 7 nucleotides match TRBD1. Trimming cost V 2 bases and J 3 bases; bases outside gene matches: 6. The germline V gene encodes CDR1 MNHNY and CDR2 SVGAGI (reference sequence). The CDR3 contains 15 residues. The CDR3 spells CASSYPGRGDTEAFF. The CDR3 DNA follows: TGTGCCAGCAGTTACCCCGGCAGGGGGGACACTGAAGCTTTCTTT.

The chain links TRBV2 to TRBJ1-3, with D possibly being TRBD1 (5 bases). This CDR3 is built from 16 residues. Germline values: CDR1 SNHLY, CDR2 FYNNEI. V lost 2 bases, J lost 4 bases, and 15 bases lay in between. CDR3 sequence reads: CASSEIARVAGNTIYF. CDR3 coding DNA: TGTGCCAGCAGTGAAATTGCCAGGGTCGCGGGAAACACCATATATTTT.

The V and J genes are TRBV19 and TRBJ1-2; 8 positions match TRBD1. J was trimmed by 0 bases and V by 3 bases; bases with no gene match: 6. The CDR3 totals 16 residues. Germline lookup yields CDR1 LNHDA and CDR2 SQIVND (reference sequence). The CDR3 sequence: CASSIGTGKANYGYTF. As DNA, the CDR3 is TGTGCCAGTAGTATTGGGACAGGTAAAGCTAACTATGGCTACACCTTC. Full variable domain (outside the CDR3, taken from reference TRBV19 and TRBJ1-2): DGGITQSPKYLFRKEGQNVTLSCEQNLNHDAMYWYRQDPGQGLRLIYYSQIVNDFQKGDIAEGYSVSREKKESFPLTVTSAQKNPTAFYLCASSIGTGKANYGYTFGSGTRLTVV.

J is TRBJ1-2 and V is TRBV2; no clear D gene. This CDR3 contains 12 residues. Between the trimmed V and J ends, which lost 6 bases and 4 bases, there was a span of 9 bases. Germline V lookup: CDR1 SNHLY, CDR2 FYNNEI. CDR3 loop: CASRQAGYGYTF. The CDR3 bases are TGTGCCAGCAGGCAGGCGGGCTATGGCTACACCTTC.

The chain couples TRBV10-3 to TRBJ1-3; D is undetermined. Trimming removed 3 bases at V and 7 bases at J, with 25 bases between. The CDR3 has 18 residues. Germline V gene lookup returns CDR1 ENHRY and CDR2 SYGVKD. The CDR3, as DNA: TGTGCCATCAGTGACCCAAGAGCGGGAAACAATCATGGGAACACCATATATTTT. It specifies CAISDPRAGNNHGNTIYF.

V gene TRBV6-6 combines with J gene TRBJ1-4; 8 positions match TRBD1. Germline V gene lookup returns CDR1 MNHNY and CDR2 SVGAGI (reference sequence). The CDR3 is 14 amino acids. The J segment lost 8 bases and the V segment lost 3 bases, leaving 5 bases of the junction unmatched. The CDR3 sequence: CASSYRQGKEKLFF. CDR3 nucleotides: TGTGCCAGCAGTTATAGACAGGGGAAAGAAAAACTGTTTTTT.